This TCR beta chain is drawn from a study of beta chain features in type 1 diabetes. Broader study findings: There was a moderate but significant shortening of TCRB CDR3s in all four CD4+ subsets of Type 1 diabetes patients. The similarity of naive, central memory and Treg TCRB repertoires appeared greater among patients than among healthy donors.

V lost 4 bases to trimming and J lost 3 bases; unmatched junction nucleotides: 6. The germline V gene has CDR1 SGDLS and CDR2 YYNGEE. The CDR3 runs to 14 residues. As every portion of the isolated RNA was reverse transcribed, the sequencing read expressed TCRB transcripts. Generated by immunoSEQ multiplex PCR, the TCRdb table keeps only in-frame clones and is missing some. The repertoire holds around 650,000 clones, with roughly 12% as singletons. This clone was recorded a few times. What it binds is unknown. This TCR came from a man aged 30-40 years with type 1 diabetes. The chain recombines TRBV9 with TRBJ1-2; the match to TRBD1 covers 7 bases. Sequencing input: naive CD4+ T cells from blood. Written as DNA, the CDR3 is TGTGCCAGCAGCACGCCCACAGGGGACTATGGCTACACCTTC. This gives the protein CASSTPTGDYGYTF.